This TCR beta chain comes out of a study of shared clonotypes between healthy human individuals. Findings and limits, study-wide: Sequencing depth was expected to influence donor clonotype sharing.

Turning to this clone: Its antigen remains unknown.

V lost 3 bases to trimming and J lost 6 bases; unmatched junction nucleotides: 6. The length of the CDR3 is 15 residues. CDR1 LNHDA and CDR2 SQIVND come from the germline V gene (reference sequence). Produced via immunoSEQ multiplex PCR; TCRdb's table is partial and in-frame only. The sample shows hundreds of thousands of clones, less than 97% of them seen only once. Terminally differentiated effector memory CD45RA+ cells were left out of the naive CD8 fraction, which was CD45RO-negative and positively selected for CCR7. The source material was naive CD8+ T cells sorted from blood. This chain uses TRBV19 with TRBJ2-2; 8 nucleotides match TRBD1. This clonotype was sampled from a woman in her 30s in good health. The CDR3 reads CASSISDRGAGELFF. CDR3 nucleotide sequence: TGTGCCAGTAGTATTTCTGACAGGGGCGCCGGGGAGCTGTTTTTT.